This TCR beta chain was captured by sequencing in a study of blood T cell repertoires in COVID-19. Study-level information: Sites in the United States, Italy and Spain provided acute and convalescent COVID-19 samples.

The ends were cut back, 3 bases at V and 6 bases at J, with 12 bases in the middle. This CDR3 spans 13 amino acids. Authors' analysis steps: Amplification from reference gene primers served as the basis for estimated nucleated cell counts. Libraries were prepared by immunoSEQ multiplex PCR; TCRdb keeps only in-frame clonotypes and omits some of them. Clone size and the V and J calls come from that table; the DNA yielded D and trimming. Here the sample spans about 100,000 clones, 79% being singletons. This clone was recorded once. The receptor was derived from an elderly woman with active or convalescent COVID-19. Material for sequencing was peripheral blood. The V call is TRBV12-3 or TRBV12-4, the J call TRBJ2-7; D not certain. The CDR3 loop is CASSLLRLSEQYF. CDR3 nucleotide sequence: TGTGCCAGCAGTTTGTTACGGTTGAGCGAGCAGTACTTC.